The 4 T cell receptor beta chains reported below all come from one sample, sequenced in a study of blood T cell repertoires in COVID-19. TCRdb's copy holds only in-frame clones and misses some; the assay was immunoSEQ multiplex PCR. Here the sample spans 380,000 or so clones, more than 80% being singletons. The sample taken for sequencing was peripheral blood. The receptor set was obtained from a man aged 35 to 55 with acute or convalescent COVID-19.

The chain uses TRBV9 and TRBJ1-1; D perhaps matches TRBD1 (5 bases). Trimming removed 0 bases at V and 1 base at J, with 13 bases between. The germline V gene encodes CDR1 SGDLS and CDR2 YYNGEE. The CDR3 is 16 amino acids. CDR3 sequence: CASSVEPGPENTEAFF. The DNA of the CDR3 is TGTGCCAGCAGCGTAGAACCAGGGCCAGAGAACACTGAAGCTTTCTTT.

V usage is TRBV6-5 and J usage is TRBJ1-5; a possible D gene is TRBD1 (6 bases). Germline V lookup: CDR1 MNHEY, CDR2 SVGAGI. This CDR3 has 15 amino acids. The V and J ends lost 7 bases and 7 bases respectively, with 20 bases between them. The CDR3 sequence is CASTLAGRGYQPQHF. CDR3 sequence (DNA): TGTGCCAGCACGTTGGCGGGCAGGGGCTACCAGCCCCAGCATTTT.

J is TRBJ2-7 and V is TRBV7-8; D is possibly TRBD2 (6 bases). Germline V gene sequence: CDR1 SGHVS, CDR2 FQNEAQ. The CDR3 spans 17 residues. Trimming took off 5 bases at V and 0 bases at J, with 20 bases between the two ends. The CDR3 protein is CASSPLRTTRPSYEQYF. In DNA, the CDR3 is TGTGCCAGCAGCCCACTCCGGACTACCAGGCCCTCCTACGAGCAGTACTTC.

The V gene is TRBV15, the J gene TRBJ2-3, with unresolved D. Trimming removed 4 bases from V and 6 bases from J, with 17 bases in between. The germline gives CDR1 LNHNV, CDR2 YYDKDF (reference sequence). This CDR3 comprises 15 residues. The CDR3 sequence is CATSIELPTEDTQYF. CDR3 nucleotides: TGTGCCACCAGCATTGAACTACCGACGGAGGATACGCAGTATTTT.